These 10 T cell receptor beta chains originate from one sample sequenced in a study of beta chain features in type 1 diabetes. The isolated RNA, all of it, was reverse transcribed, so expressed TCRB transcripts were what got sequenced. Method: immunoSEQ multiplex PCR; TCRdb's copy keeps in-frame clones and lacks some. Here the sample spans some 200,000 clones, 16% being singletons. Which antigens these TCRs recognize remains unknown. Whole-study findings and limits: Moderate but significant shortening of TCRB CDR3s was recorded in all four CD4+ subsets from Type 1 diabetes patients.

Sample: naive CD4+ T cells from blood. These receptors all come from a man aged 25-40 years with type 1 diabetes.

The CDR3 loop reads CAWSSLGTNQPQHF. CDR3 DNA: TGTGCCTGGAGCTCCTTGGGAACTAATCAGCCCCAGCATTTT. The J gene is TRBJ1-5, the V gene TRBV30; no reliable D call. Germline CDR1 reads GTSNPN; CDR2 reads SVGIG (reference sequence). Trimming left V 3 bases short and J 4 bases short, with 13 bases between. The CDR3 contains 14 residues.

The sample holds a few counts of this clone. The chain has TRBV19 and TRBJ1-1, with unresolved D. The CDR3 is 15 residues long. Between the trimmed V and J ends, which lost 5 bases and 6 bases, there was a span of 19 bases. Germline V gene data show CDR1 as LNHDA and CDR2 as SQIVND (reference sequence). This chain's CDR3 is CASSSSLGRIAEAFF. CDR3 bases: TGTGCCAGTAGTTCCTCTTTGGGCAGGATCGCTGAAGCTTTCTTT.

This clone was seen a handful of times. The rearrangement uses TRBV9 and TRBJ2-1, with TRBD2 identical over 7 bases. The CDR3 runs 14 residues. The junction had 2 bases not matched to a gene; V was cut back by 0 bases and J by 5 bases. CDR1 SGDLS and CDR2 YYNGEE come from the germline V gene. The DNA for the CDR3 is TGTGCCAGCAGCGTAGGTCTAGCGGACAATGAGCAGTTCTTC. It encodes CASSVGLADNEQFF.

This clone occurred a few times. J is TRBJ1-1 and V is TRBV9; D is undetermined. Germline values: CDR1 SGDLS, CDR2 YYNGEE. The CDR3 is 15 residues long. Trimming took off 0 bases at V and 6 bases at J, with 15 bases between the two ends. CDR3 protein: CASSVDLVLRSEAFF. The CDR3 DNA sequence: TGTGCCAGCAGCGTAGATCTGGTTCTGCGATCTGAAGCTTTCTTT.

This sequence joins TRBV5-1 and TRBJ2-5; TRBD1 matches at 7 bases. Germline V gives CDR1 SGHRS, CDR2 YFSETQ. CDR3 length: 16 amino acids. J was trimmed by 1 base and V by 4 bases; bases with no gene match: 10. CDR3 protein: CASSAGTALLQETQYF. In nucleotides, the CDR3 is TGCGCCAGCAGCGCTGGGACAGCCCTCCTCCAAGAGACCCAGTACTTC.

The CDR3 sequence: CASSPSSDSYNEQFF. CDR3 sequence (DNA): TGTGCCAGCAGCCCATCATCTGATTCCTACAATGAGCAGTTCTTC. The rearrangement links TRBV28 to TRBJ2-1, with D hard to call. V lost 6 bases to trimming and J lost 1 base, with 13 bases between them. The CDR3 is made up of 15 amino acids. Germline V gene data show CDR1 as MDHEN and CDR2 as SYDVKM.

There are a few counts of this clone. This chain joins TRBV29-1 and TRBJ2-6; D unresolved. Germline-derived CDR1 and CDR2 are SQVTM and ANQGSEA. Trimming removed 8 bases from V and 4 bases from J, with 12 bases in between. The CDR3 is 13 residues long. This CDR3 reads CSTQEGGANVLTF. CDR3 bases: TGCAGCACACAAGAAGGAGGGGCCAACGTCCTGACTTTC.

The chain carries TRBV9 and TRBJ2-4, with D perhaps TRBD1 (6 bases). Germline V CDR1 and CDR2: SGDLS, YYNGEE. Deletions cut 0 bases from V and 8 bases from J, with 9 bases between. The CDR3 is 13 amino acids. In DNA form, the CDR3 reads TGTGCCAGCAGCGTAGGATGGACAGACATTCAGTACTTC. The encoded protein is CASSVGWTDIQYF.

This clone was seen a few times. This chain connects TRBV7-9 to TRBJ2-5; the match to TRBD2 covers 9 bases. The CDR3 is 15 amino acids. Germline-derived CDR1 and CDR2 are SEHNR and FQNEAQ (reference sequence). Trimming cost V 5 bases and J 2 bases; bases outside gene matches: 6. CDR3 in amino acids: CASSQVGLAQETQYF. The DNA of the CDR3 is TGTGCCAGCAGCCAGGTGGGACTAGCTCAAGAGACCCAGTACTTC.

This clone was counted between two and nine times. V and J are TRBV29-1 and TRBJ2-1; D is uncertain. V gave up 0 bases and J gave up 0 bases, with 12 bases separating them. Germline-derived CDR1 and CDR2 are SQVTM and ANQGSEA. This CDR3 comprises 16 residues. The CDR3 DNA reads as TGCAGCGTTGAAGATGATACGGCGAGCTCCTACAATGAGCAGTTCTTC. As protein: CSVEDDTASSYNEQFF.